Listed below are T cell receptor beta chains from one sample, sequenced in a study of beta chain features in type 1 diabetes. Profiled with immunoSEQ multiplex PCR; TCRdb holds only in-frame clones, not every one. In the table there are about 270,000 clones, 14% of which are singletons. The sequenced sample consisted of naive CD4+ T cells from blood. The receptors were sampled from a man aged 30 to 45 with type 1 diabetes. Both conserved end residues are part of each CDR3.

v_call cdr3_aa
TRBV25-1 CASSEYYPNTDTQYF
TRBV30 CAWSVLLVQYF
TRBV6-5 CASSYSRAGGEKLFF
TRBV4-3 CASSQSPGTSIDEQFF
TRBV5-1 CASSLLAGAADTQYF
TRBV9 CASSPGLNYGYTF
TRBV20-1 CSASRAGELFF
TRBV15 CATSGLWTGRKSEQFF
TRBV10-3 CAISDWGTGRRSSYEQYF
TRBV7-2 CASSLTLGTGGGGANVLTF
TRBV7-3 CASSPGQFTDTQYF
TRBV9 CASSQGDEKKLFF
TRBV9 CASSVGLAGTRWTGELFF
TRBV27 CASSLRREGRNEQFF
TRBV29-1 CSVEFGHDNEKLFF
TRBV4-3 CASSPRTGNEQFF
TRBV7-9 CASSSPDRQPYGYTF
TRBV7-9 CASGREGMNTEAFF
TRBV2 CASGREAGADTQYF
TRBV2 CASRGGKNIQYF
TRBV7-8 CASSTRQGTVRNEQYF
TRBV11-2 CASSTLDRRTGELFF
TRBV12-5 CASGLGTSGSTDTQYF
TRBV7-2 CASSLRRSTDTQYF
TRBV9 CASSSGTGVNQPQHF